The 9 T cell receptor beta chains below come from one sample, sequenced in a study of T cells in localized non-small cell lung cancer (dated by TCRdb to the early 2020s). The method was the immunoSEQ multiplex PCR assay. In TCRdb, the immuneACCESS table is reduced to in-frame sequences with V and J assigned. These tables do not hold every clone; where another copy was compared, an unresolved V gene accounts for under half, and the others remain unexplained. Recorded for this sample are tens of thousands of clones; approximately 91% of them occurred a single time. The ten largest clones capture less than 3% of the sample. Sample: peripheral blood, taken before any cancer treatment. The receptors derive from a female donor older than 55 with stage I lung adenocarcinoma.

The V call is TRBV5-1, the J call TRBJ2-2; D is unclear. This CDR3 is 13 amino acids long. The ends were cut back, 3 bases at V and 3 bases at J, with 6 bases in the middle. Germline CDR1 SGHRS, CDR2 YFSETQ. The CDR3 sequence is CASSSSYTGELFF. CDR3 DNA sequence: TGCGCCAGCAGCTCCAGCTACACCGGGGAGCTGTTTTTT.

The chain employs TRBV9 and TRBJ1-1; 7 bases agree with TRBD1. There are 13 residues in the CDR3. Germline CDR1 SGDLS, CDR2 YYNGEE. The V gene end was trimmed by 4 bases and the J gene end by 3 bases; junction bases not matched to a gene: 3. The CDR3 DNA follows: TGTGCCAGCAGCCAAACAGGGGACACTGAAGCTTTCTTT. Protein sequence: CASSQTGDTEAFF.

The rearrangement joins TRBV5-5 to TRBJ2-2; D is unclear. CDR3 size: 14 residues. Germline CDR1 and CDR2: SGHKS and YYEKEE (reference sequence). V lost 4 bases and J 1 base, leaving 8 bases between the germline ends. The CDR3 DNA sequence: TGTGCCAGCAGCAAAATGCAGAACACCGGGGAGCTGTTTTTT. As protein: CASSKMQNTGELFF.

The CDR3 region is CASSLSPDRAHEQYF. The CDR3 nucleotides are TGTGCCAGCAGTTTATCACCAGACAGGGCTCACGAGCAGTACTTC. The chain joins TRBV27 to TRBJ2-7; 7 nucleotides agree with TRBD1. With V trimmed by 0 bases and J by 5 bases, 7 bases remained unmatched. This CDR3 has 15 residues. Germline values: CDR1 MNHEY, CDR2 SMNVEV (reference sequence).

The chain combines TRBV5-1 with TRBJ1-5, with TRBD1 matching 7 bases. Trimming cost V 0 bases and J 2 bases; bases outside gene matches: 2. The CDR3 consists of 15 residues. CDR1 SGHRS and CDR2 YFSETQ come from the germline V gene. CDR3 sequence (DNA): TGCGCCAGCAGCTTGGCAGGGGGAGGCAATCAGCCCCAGCATTTT. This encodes CASSLAGGGNQPQHF.

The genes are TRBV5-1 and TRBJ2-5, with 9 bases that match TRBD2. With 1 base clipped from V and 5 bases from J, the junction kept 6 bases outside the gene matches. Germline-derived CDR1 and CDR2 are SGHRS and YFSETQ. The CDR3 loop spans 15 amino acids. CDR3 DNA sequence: TGCGCCAGCAGCTTGATGGAAAGCGGGGGGGAGACCCAGTACTTC. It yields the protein CASSLMESGGETQYF. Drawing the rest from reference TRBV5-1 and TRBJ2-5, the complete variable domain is KAGVTQTPRYLIKTRGQQVTLSCSPISGHRSVSWYQQTPGQGLQFLFEYFSETQRNKGNFPGRFSGRQFSNSRSEMNVSTLELGDSALYLCASSLMESGGETQYFGPGTRLLVL.

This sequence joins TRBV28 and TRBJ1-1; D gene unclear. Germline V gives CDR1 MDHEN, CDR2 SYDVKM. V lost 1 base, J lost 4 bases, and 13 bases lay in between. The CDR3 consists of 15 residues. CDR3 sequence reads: CASSLFHSSGTEAFF. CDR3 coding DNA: TGTGCCAGCAGTTTATTTCACAGCTCAGGCACTGAAGCTTTCTTT.

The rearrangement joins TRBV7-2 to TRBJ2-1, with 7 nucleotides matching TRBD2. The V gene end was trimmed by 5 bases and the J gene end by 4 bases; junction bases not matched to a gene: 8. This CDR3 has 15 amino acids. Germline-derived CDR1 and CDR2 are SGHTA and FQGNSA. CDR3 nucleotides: TGTGCCAGCAGCCGAGGCGGCGGGGGTTACAATGAGCAGTTCTTC. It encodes CASSRGGGGYNEQFF. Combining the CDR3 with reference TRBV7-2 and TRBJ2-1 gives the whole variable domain GAGVSQSPSNKVTEKGKDVELRCDPISGHTALYWYRQSLGQGLEFLIYFQGNSAPDKSGLPSDRFSAERTGGSVSTLTIQRTQQEDSAVYLCASSRGGGGYNEQFFGPGTRLTVL.

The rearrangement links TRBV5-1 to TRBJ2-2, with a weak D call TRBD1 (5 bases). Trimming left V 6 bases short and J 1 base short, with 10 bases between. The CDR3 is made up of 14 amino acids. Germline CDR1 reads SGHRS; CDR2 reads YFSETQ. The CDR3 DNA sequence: TGCGCCAGCAAGGGGCAGATGAACACCGGGGAGCTGTTTTTT. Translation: CASKGQMNTGELFF. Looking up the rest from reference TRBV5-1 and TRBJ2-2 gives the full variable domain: KAGVTQTPRYLIKTRGQQVTLSCSPISGHRSVSWYQQTPGQGLQFLFEYFSETQRNKGNFPGRFSGRQFSNSRSEMNVSTLELGDSALYLCASKGQMNTGELFFGEGSRLTVL.